This T cell receptor beta chain was sequenced during a study of blood T cell repertoires in COVID-19. Study-wide context: The United States, Italy and Spain provided the acute and convalescent COVID-19 samples.

The ends lost 2 bases at V and 7 bases at J; junction bases unmatched: 9. Germline assignment: CDR1 SGHNT and CDR2 YYREEE (reference sequence). This CDR3 comprises 17 residues. Assay used: immunoSEQ multiplex PCR; TCRdb lists only in-frame clones, some missing. The sample records approximately 200,000 clones, less than 95% being singletons. Seattle's cohort entered during active infection and was followed longitudinally. V is TRBV5-4 and J is TRBJ2-5; 15 nucleotides line up with TRBD2. What was sequenced was peripheral blood. This TCR came from a man aged 30 to 39 with COVID-19, enrolled during active disease. The CDR3 loop reads CASSLGLAGGSGGTQYF. The CDR3 DNA follows: TGTGCCAGCAGCTTAGGACTAGCGGGGGGGTCAGGAGGGACCCAGTACTTC.